Many counts were recorded for the clone carrying this TCR beta chain. As yet, its antigen is unknown. The data belong to a study of CD8 T cells in ankylosing spondylitis. Notes on the study in general: The authors reported significant enrichment of disease-linked clones in matched ankylosing spondylitis synovial fluid. Existing reports had already noted some motif variants in reactive arthritis synovial fluid and blood.

Researchers built TCR beta libraries using quantitative 5'-RACE with molecular barcodes. TCRdb re-called the 5' RACE reads with MiXCR, one entry per CDR3 protein. The table has 250,000 to 400,000 distinct CDR3 sequences, around a tenth seen once. V lost 4 bases and J 0 bases, leaving 10 bases between the germline ends. Germline assignment: CDR1 LNHDA and CDR2 SQIVND (reference sequence). The CDR3 has 14 amino acids. Source material: blood, either unsorted or a sorted T cell fraction (not recorded which). The sequence was collected from a female donor with ankylosing spondylitis or in good health (not recorded which). V and J are TRBV19 and TRBJ2-7, with a weak D call TRBD1 (5 bases). The CDR3 DNA is TGTGCCAGTAGTACGACGACAGTCTCCTACGAGCAGTACTTC. This translates into CASSTTTVSYEQYF.